The rows below give T cell receptor beta chains drawn from one sample of a study of blood T cell repertoires in COVID-19. Repertoires were generated with immunoSEQ multiplex PCR, while TCRdb's copy carries only in-frame clones and drops some. The sample has roughly 220,000 clones, 88% seen once. The sample was PBMCs or T cells enriched from blood (not recorded which). These receptors all come from a woman aged 25-40 years who had recovered from COVID-19. CDR3s include the opening cysteine and the closing phenylalanine or tryptophan. A D gene is named only where the DNA matches it firmly. The size entry is marked missing in some rows and otherwise reads once, few, many or a size class.

TRBJ1-6 | TRBV19 | - | - | TGTGCCACCCGATTGGGGGGTTCACCCCTCCACTTT | CATRLGGSPLHF
TRBJ2-3 | TRBV10-3 | - | TRBD2 | TGTGCCATCAGTGACGTAAATAGCGGGGGCACAGATACGCAGTATTTT | CAISDVNSGGTDTQYF
TRBJ2-1 | TRBV7-9 | once | TRBD1 | TGTGCCAGCAGCGCAGCACCGGGACAGGGGACAAGTGAGCAGTTCTTC | CASSAAPGQGTSEQFF
TRBJ2-2 | TRBV9 | once | TRBD2 | TGTGCCAGCAGCGTAGGAGAGCGGGGTTGGGGGGAGCTGTTTTTT | CASSVGERGWGELFF
TRBJ2-7 | TRBV6-2/TRBV6-3 | - | - | TGTGCCAGCAGTTACCCGGGGACACGAAACTACGAGCAGTACTTC | CASSYPGTRNYEQYF
TRBJ2-3 | TRBV11-2 | - | TRBD1 | TGTGCCAGCAGCAGACAGGGAAGCACAGATACGCAGTATTTT | CASSRQGSTDTQYF
TRBJ1-4 | TRBV2 | - | - | TGTGCCAGCGCGGGACGCGAAAAACTGTTTTTT | CASAGREKLFF
TRBJ1-5 | TRBV13 | - | - | TGTGCCAGCAGCTTGGGGCTTCAGCCCCAGCATTTT | CASSLGLQPQHF
TRBJ2-5 | TRBV4-1 | - | - | TGCGCCAGCAGCCAAGATCGTGAGACCCAGTACTTC | CASSQDRETQYF
TRBJ1-2 | TRBV11-2 | - | TRBD1 | TGTGCCAGCAGCTTAGACTACAGGGGATATGGCTACACCTTC | CASSLDYRGYGYTF
TRBJ1-3 | TRBV6-4 | - | TRBD1 | TGTGCCAGCAGGGTAGCCTCACGGGACAGAGCTGGAAACACCATATATTTT | CASRVASRDRAGNTIYF
TRBJ1-6 | TRBV10-1 | once | TRBD1 | TGCGCCAGCAGGGACAGGGACTCTCCAAGGGCTCGTTCACCCCTCCACTTT | CASRDRDSPRARSPLHF
TRBJ1-4 | TRBV5-5 | - | - | TGTGCCAGCAGCGGAGAACAGGGTAGTGAAAAACTGTTTTTT | CASSGEQGSEKLFF
TRBJ2-6 | TRBV7-2 | once | - | TGTGCCAGCAGCCCCCAAATCTCTGGGGCCAACGTCCTGACTTTC | CASSPQISGANVLTF
TRBJ1-1 | TRBV7-6 | - | - | TGTGCCAGCAGCCAGGGCATGGGGAGGCAAGCTTTCTTT | CASSQGMGRQAFF
TRBJ1-5 | TRBV2 | - | - | TGTGCCAGCAGTGCGGAGAGTCAGCCCCAGCATTTT | CASSAESQPQHF
TRBJ2-5 | TRBV20-1 | - | TRBD2 | TGCAGTGCTAGTACCCTCGGGACTAGCGGGGGGGAAGAGACCCAGTACTTC | CSASTLGTSGGEETQYF
TRBJ1-3 | TRBV28 | - | - | TGTGCCAGCCTCGGGTATTCCTCTGGAAACACCATATATTTT | CASLGYSSGNTIYF
TRBJ2-3 | TRBV7-2 | - | TRBD2 | TGTGCCAGCAGCTTTGATAGCGGGTGGGGCACAGATACGCAGTATTTT | CASSFDSGWGTDTQYF
TRBJ1-2 | TRBV5-1 | - | - | TGCGCCAGCGGGCGGCTTAGAGGAGGGAGCTATGGCTACACCTTC | CASGRLRGGSYGYTF
TRBJ2-5 | TRBV7-9 | once | - | TGTGCCACCCACATAGGGGTATATCAAGAGACCCAGTACTTC | CATHIGVYQETQYF
TRBJ1-3 | TRBV6-5 | - | - | TGTGCCAGCAGTTACTTACAGGAGAGCTCTGGAAACACCATATATTTT | CASSYLQESSGNTIYF
TRBJ1-2 | TRBV5-1 | - | - | TGCGCCAGCAGCTTGGGACTACGTTCGGACTATGGCTACACCTTC | CASSLGLRSDYGYTF
TRBJ2-3 | TRBV29-1 | - | TRBD2 | TGCAGCGTTGAAGGCGGCGGGCGGGGGGTAAGCACAGATACGCAGTATTTT | CSVEGGGRGVSTDTQYF
TRBJ1-2 | TRBV5-6 | - | - | TGTGCCAGCATTAAGGGGTCGAGCTATGGCTACACCTTC | CASIKGSSYGYTF
TRBJ1-2 | TRBV5-6 | - | TRBD1 | TGTGCCAGCAGCCGGGGACAGACCACTAACTATGGCTACACCTTC | CASSRGQTTNYGYTF
TRBJ2-1 | TRBV15 | - | - | TGTGCCACCAGCAGAGCTCGGGGGGCGGGTTACAATGAGCAGTTCTTC | CATSRARGAGYNEQFF
TRBJ2-5 | TRBV4-1 | - | - | TGCGCCAGCAGCCAAGATAGGAGGGGTGTCGAGACCCAGTACTTC | CASSQDRRGVETQYF
TRBJ2-7 | TRBV3-1/TRBV3-2 | many | TRBD1 | TGTGCCAGCAGCGGAGACAGGGGACCCTACGAGCAGTACTTC | CASSGDRGPYEQYF
TRBJ2-7 | TRBV5-1 | few | TRBD1 | TGCGCCAGCAGCTTGGGACAGGGGGCTATCTACGAGCAGTACTTC | CASSLGQGAIYEQYF
TRBJ1-2 | TRBV10-3 | - | - | TGTGCCATCAGCGGGGAGGGGAACTATGGCTACACCTTC | CAISGEGNYGYTF
TRBJ1-3 | TRBV6-6 | - | - | TGTGCCAGCAGCTTGCGAGGTGGGGCAGAAGATATATATTTT | CASSLRGGAEDIYF
TRBJ2-3 | TRBV5-1 | - | - | TGCGCCAGCAGCTTGGAACAGGGAAGGGGCACAGATACGCAGTATTTT | CASSLEQGRGTDTQYF
TRBJ2-1 | TRBV7-3 | once | TRBD2 | TGTGCCAGCAGCGCCGGGGGACTAGCGGGATACAATGAGCAGTTCTTC | CASSAGGLAGYNEQFF
TRBJ1-5 | TRBV19 | few | - | TGTGCCAGTAGTATTGTCAGGGGCAATCAGCCCCAGCATTTT | CASSIVRGNQPQHF
TRBJ1-3 | TRBV6-1 | many | - | TGTGCCAGCAGTGAAAAAGGGGACACTGGCGGAAACACCATATATTTT | CASSEKGDTGGNTIYF
TRBJ2-3 | TRBV19 | - | TRBD1 | TGTGCCAGTAGCCGGGACAGGGGGCTAACAGATACGCAGTATTTT | CASSRDRGLTDTQYF
TRBJ1-2 | TRBV6-1 | - | - | TGTGCCAGCAGTGATATGGTAGGGGGTAGTGACTATGGCTACACCTTC | CASSDMVGGSDYGYTF
TRBJ1-1 | TRBV7-2 | - | TRBD1 | TGTGCCAGCAGCCCGGGGGGACAGGGTTTTGGAACTGAAGCTTTCTTT | CASSPGGQGFGTEAFF
TRBJ2-1 | TRBV6-5 | - | - | TGTGCCAGCAGTTACTCAGGGGGCTCCTACAATGAGCAGTTCTTC | CASSYSGGSYNEQFF
TRBJ1-2 | TRBV19 | - | - | TGTGCCAGTAGTCCCTGGGGTGGGGGCAACTATGGCTACACCTTC | CASSPWGGGNYGYTF
TRBJ2-2 | TRBV9 | - | TRBD2 | TGTGCCAGCAGCTTCGCGGGGGAATCGAACACCGGGGAGCTGTTTTTT | CASSFAGESNTGELFF
TRBJ1-4 | TRBV6-5 | - | TRBD1 | TGTGCCAGCAGTCGGGACAGGGGGCAGGAAAAACTGTTTTTT | CASSRDRGQEKLFF
TRBJ2-3 | TRBV24-1 | once | - | TGTGCCACCGTATCCTCACACATATACACAGATACGCAGTATTTT | CATVSSHIYTDTQYF
TRBJ2-3 | TRBV5-1 | - | - | TGCGCCAGCAGCTTGCAGGGCAGAAGCACAGATACGCAGTATTTT | CASSLQGRSTDTQYF
TRBJ2-2 | TRBV5-1 | - | - | TGCGCCAGCAGCTTATTTGATACAGCGAACACCGGGGAGCTGTTTTTT | CASSLFDTANTGELFF
TRBJ2-1 | TRBV7-6 | - | - | TGTGCCAGCAGCTTAGGATGGAGAGGGAGTGGAGAGCAGTTCTTC | CASSLGWRGSGEQFF
TRBJ1-5 | TRBV12-3/TRBV12-4 | once | - | TGTGCCAGCAGTCCACAGGGTGAGCAGCCCCAGCATTTT | CASSPQGEQPQHF
TRBJ1-1 | TRBV4-1 | - | - | TGCGCCAGCAGCCATGCTAAGAACACTGAAGCTTTCTTT | CASSHAKNTEAFF
TRBJ2-5 | TRBV27 | - | TRBD1 | TGTGCCAGCAACTTACCGACAGGGGTCAAGGAAGAGACCCAGTACTTC | CASNLPTGVKEETQYF
TRBJ2-6 | TRBV29-1 | - | TRBD1 | TGCAGCGTCTTAATCCGGGACAGATCCTCTGGGGCCAACGTCCTGACTTTC | CSVLIRDRSSGANVLTF
TRBJ1-3 | TRBV9 | once | - | TGTGCCAGCAGCGTAATACCGGCAGGGTGGGACACCATATATTTT | CASSVIPAGWDTIYF
TRBJ2-7 | TRBV19 | - | - | TGTGCCAGTAGTGGTGTACTAGACGAGCAGTACTTC | CASSGVLDEQYF
TRBJ1-1 | TRBV28 | - | - | TGTGCCAGCAGAAGAGAGGGAGGAATCACTGAAGCTTTCTTT | CASRREGGITEAFF